The sequence of this T cell receptor (beta chain) was determined in a study of blood T cell repertoires in COVID-19. Study details: Samples taken during acute and convalescent COVID-19 were collected in the United States, Italy and Spain.

While infection was still active, Seattle patients were enrolled and then followed longitudinally. Per germline, CDR1 MGHRA and CDR2 YSYEKL. V lost 2 bases and J 9 bases, leaving 14 bases between the germline ends. The CDR3 is 14 amino acids. Produced via immunoSEQ multiplex PCR; TCRdb's table is partial and in-frame only. The table lists roughly 120,000 clones, over 85% of them singletons, with roughly 5% in the top ten. In its sample, this clone was seen a few times. Material: peripheral blood. This receptor was obtained from a man between 60 and 75 years old with COVID-19, enrolled during active disease. V and J are TRBV4-1 and TRBJ2-1, with D possibly matching TRBD2 (6 bases). CDR3 bases: TGCGCCAGCAGCCAATCCCGCACTAGCACTGAGCAGTTCTTC. Amino acid sequence: CASSQSRTSTEQFF.